This is a list of T cell receptor beta chains from one sample in a study of blood T cell repertoires in COVID-19. Only in-frame clones appear in the TCRdb table, and some are missing; sequencing was by immunoSEQ multiplex PCR. The table has approximately 250,000 clones, 88% seen once. The specimen was PBMCs or T cells enriched from blood (not recorded which). The receptors derive from a woman in her twenties or thirties who had recovered from COVID-19. Both conserved end residues are part of each CDR3. A D gene is named only where the DNA matches it firmly.

V gene	J gene	D gene	CDR3 protein
TRBV2	TRBJ2-3	TRBD2	CASRPTSGSADTQYF
TRBV10-1	TRBJ1-1	NA	CASSQLGPAEAFF
TRBV6-5	TRBJ1-2	TRBD1	CASTHSGTGNYGYTF
TRBV10-2	TRBJ2-7	NA	CASAGQSYHYEQYF
TRBV27	TRBJ1-1	TRBD1	CASSLYGTANTEAFF
TRBV28	TRBJ1-5	TRBD1	CASRYRGPQHF
TRBV13	TRBJ2-7	NA	CASSPTGHLSYEQYF
TRBV7-2	TRBJ2-3	NA	CASSSIRDGTASDTQYF
TRBV5-5	TRBJ2-5	NA	CASSFQGAETQYF
TRBV9	TRBJ2-1	TRBD1	CASSGVQGNKQFF
TRBV5-1	TRBJ2-3	NA	CASSPDLDTQYF
TRBV27	TRBJ1-6	TRBD1	CASSGSTGNNSPLHF
TRBV7-2	TRBJ2-7	TRBD2	CASSSIAGGEQYF
TRBV7-6	TRBJ2-7	NA	CASSPTAYEQYF
TRBV7-6	TRBJ1-5	NA	CASSLIPGGRNQPQHF
TRBV7-2	TRBJ1-3	NA	CASSLGVLFSGNTIYF
TRBV7-2	TRBJ1-3	NA	CASSLAMRSNTIYF
TRBV5-6	TRBJ1-2	NA	CASSLGTGANYGYTF
TRBV27	TRBJ1-2	TRBD1	CASSLSGQLYGYTF
TRBV7-9	TRBJ2-7	TRBD2	CASSPLAGSYEQYF
TRBV27	TRBJ2-1	NA	CASSTYNRALNEQFF
TRBV2	TRBJ1-2	NA	CASSLQVFGGYTF
TRBV11-3	TRBJ2-7	TRBD2	CASSTAGGREQYF
TRBV27	TRBJ2-5	TRBD1	CASSLSRNRGPETQYF
TRBV18	TRBJ1-1	NA	CASSRGGNTEAFF
TRBV7-2	TRBJ2-5	TRBD2	CASSPGLALGAQYF
TRBV28	TRBJ2-7	TRBD2	CASSFSGVSYEQYF
TRBV4-3	TRBJ1-2	NA	CASSQAQGPRSYGYTF